This record looks at one T cell receptor beta chain sequence and its context. Its cognate antigen has yet to be identified. No clone much larger than this one lies a single base away; base qualities are absent. The source of the sample is a study of blood T cell repertoires in COVID-19 (dated by TCRdb to 2018 to 2021). A note on the overall study: Collaborator samples came from the United States, Italy and Spain and covered acute and convalescent phases of COVID-19. A freely available public database, intended as a resource for researchers studying the immune response to SARS-CoV-2, is where the repertoires were released. A de-identified subject ID, COVID-19 status, age in years and sex were almost always included in the sample metadata. Where available, HLA class I and class II types were taken from metadata supplied by the sample provider and were not determined by assay-based typing. Samples were obtained from the ongoing ImmuneRACE study (first 160 participants) and from some 1,200 subjects provided by 6 global collaborators. Deeply sampled blood TCRbeta repertoires from subjects exposed to, actively infected with, or recovered from COVID-19 were included in the dataset. The prospective study material was composed of cDNA or gDNA derived from T cells, B-cell-depleted T cells, or PBMCs.

Each collaborating institution followed its own protocols to collect whole blood in K2EDTA tubes. For TCRbeta analysis, collaborator samples were shipped as frozen whole blood, as isolated PBMCs, or as DNA extracted from either sample type. TCRbeta CDR3 regions were amplified from genomic DNA by means of the immunoSEQ Assay, a bias-controlled multiplex PCR. The authors' pipeline ran thus. Nucleated cell counts per sample were estimated from amplification of reference gene primers within the assay. To quantify the absolute abundance of each unique TCRbeta CDR3 rearrangement, sequence reads were collapsed and filtered. For each sample, productive Simpson clonality was calculated as the square root of Simpson's diversity index across productive rearrangements. TCRdb carries this immuneACCESS record with in-frame sequences only. Its versions omit some clonotypes, under half of them owing to an unresolved V gene in the studies checked, with the rest unexplained. V, J and clone size derive from that table, while D and trimming were established from the DNA sequence. The sample data list some 24,000 clones, and roughly 87% of these were observed just once. Jointly, the top ten make up about 8.8% of the sample.

CDR3 length: 16 amino acids, cysteine to phenylalanine. Only CDR3 DNA remains: 48 bases, in frame from the first base. From the germline V gene, CDR1 is SGHTA and CDR2 is FQGNSA. Clipping removes 1 base from V and 2 bases from J, with 4 as the unmatched junction base count. The study at large found these results: Clinical and demographic metadata were provided uncurated, with the amount varying by source and participant.

The origin of this receptor is a man aged 70-80 years with acute or convalescent COVID-19. Source material: peripheral blood. The chain is assembled from TRBV7-2 and TRBJ2-2; TRBD2 fits 7 bases in the junction. The DNA sequence reads TGTGCCAGCAGCTTAGTCAGCGGGGCTAACACCGGGGAGCTGTTTTTT. This gives the protein CASSLVSGANTGELFF.